The next 19 T cell receptor beta chains were all read from a single sample in a study of TIL therapy for anti-PD-1-resistant metastatic lung cancer. Sequencing used immunoSEQ v3. Measured with immunoSEQ multiplex PCR; TCRdb has only the in-frame clones, and not every one. The sample includes under 55,000 clones, 70% to 85% of them seen just once. The time point here: pre-treatment sample, taken before nivolumab and TIL therapy. This specimen consisted of blood, obtained at baseline. The origin of the receptors is a woman between 25 and 85 years old with non-small cell lung cancer.

The chain combines TRBV9 with TRBJ2-2, with D possibly being TRBD1 (6 bases). The germline V gene encodes CDR1 SGDLS and CDR2 YYNGEE. The CDR3 totals 15 residues. V was shortened by 4 bases and J by 2 bases, with 12 bases between the two germline ends. CDR3 in DNA: TGTGCCAGCAGCACACAGGACAGAAACACCGGGGAGCTGTTTTTT. It specifies CASSTQDRNTGELFF.

The chain employs TRBV2 and TRBJ2-7, with 8 bases matching TRBD2. This CDR3 region has 13 residues. The V gene's germline CDR1 is SNHLY and CDR2 FYNNEI. Losses at the gene ends were 5 bases for V and 6 bases for J; bases not matched to a gene: 6. The DNA for the CDR3 is TGTGCCAGCAGTTATAGTCTAGCGGGCGAGCAGTACTTC. This translates into CASSYSLAGEQYF.

This clone was seen only once. The chain is built from TRBV6-5 and TRBJ1-4; a possible D gene is TRBD1 (5 bases). CDR3 size: 15 residues. V lost 5 bases and J 3 bases, leaving 13 bases between the germline ends. From germline, CDR1 is MNHEY and CDR2 SVGAGI. CDR3 bases: TGTGCCAGCAGTACCTCGGGGGTTCCTAATGAAAAACTGTTTTTT. Translation: CASSTSGVPNEKLFF.

The V call is TRBV18, the J call TRBJ1-3, with D perhaps TRBD1 (5 bases). The CDR3 spans 17 residues. CDR1 is KGHSH and CDR2 is LQKENI in the germline V gene. Trimming shortened V by 1 base and J by 0 bases, and 13 bases separated the two germline ends. The CDR3 is CASSPRSRVPSGNTIYF. CDR3 bases: TGTGCCAGCTCACCACGGAGCAGGGTGCCCTCTGGAAACACCATATATTTT.

V and J are TRBV11-3 and TRBJ2-5, with D unresolved. The CDR3 is made up of 13 amino acids. Looked up from germline, CDR1 is SGHNT and CDR2 is YENEEA. Trimming cost V 5 bases and J 4 bases, with 11 bases left between them. DNA for the CDR3: TGTGCCAGCAGCCGCTCTCGGAGAGAGACCCAGTACTTC. As protein: CASSRSRRETQYF. The full variable domain, with the rest looked up from reference TRBV11-3 and TRBJ2-5, is EAGVVQSPRYKIIEKKQPVAFWCNPISGHNTLYWYLQNLGQGPELLIRYENEEAVDDSQLPKDRFSAERLKGVDSTLKIQPAELGDSAVYLCASSRSRRETQYFGPGTRLLVL.

V usage is TRBV7-2 and J usage is TRBJ1-5; 11 bases are shared with TRBD1. Germline-derived CDR1 and CDR2 are SGHTA and FQGNSA. V was pared by 1 base and J by 5 bases, with 1 base of the junction left unmatched. The CDR3 runs 15 residues. DNA of the CDR3: TGTGCCAGCAGCTTAGGGACAGGGGGCGATCAGCCCCAGCATTTT. Residues: CASSLGTGGDQPQHF.

The rearrangement uses TRBV7-2 and TRBJ2-5; the D is unclear. The germline CDR1 and CDR2 sequences are SGHTA and FQGNSA. The CDR3 runs 15 residues. Trimming removed 3 bases from V and 1 base from J, with 12 bases in between. CDR3 bases: TGTGCCAGCAGCTTTACTACTCTCGCCCAAGAGACCCAGTACTTC. Amino acids: CASSFTTLAQETQYF. The variable domain in full, completed from reference TRBV7-2 and TRBJ2-5, reads GAGVSQSPSNKVTEKGKDVELRCDPISGHTALYWYRQSLGQGLEFLIYFQGNSAPDKSGLPSDRFSAERTGGSVSTLTIQRTQQEDSAVYLCASSFTTLAQETQYFGPGTRLLVL.

The chain joins TRBV15 to TRBJ2-1; no clear D gene. Germline V gene lookup returns CDR1 LNHNV and CDR2 YYDKDF (reference sequence). The CDR3 has 12 amino acids. Trimming shortened V by 5 bases and J by 2 bases, and 4 bases separated the two germline ends. The CDR3 region is CATSPAYNEQFF. In nucleotides, the CDR3 is TGTGCCACCAGCCCCGCCTACAATGAGCAGTTCTTC.

This chain joins TRBV9 and TRBJ2-7; TRBD1 aligns across 8 bases. The length of the CDR3 is 14 residues. The germline V gene encodes CDR1 SGDLS and CDR2 YYNGEE. J gave up 1 base and V 5 bases, and 5 bases lay outside the gene matches. CDR3 DNA: TGTGCCAGCAGTCCGGGACAGGCTTCCTACGAGCAGTACTTC. The encoded protein is CASSPGQASYEQYF.

The chain carries TRBV4-1 and TRBJ1-2; 11 bases map to TRBD1. The V gene end was trimmed by 3 bases and the J gene end by 6 bases; junction bases not matched to a gene: 6. This CDR3 comprises 15 residues. The germline V gene encodes CDR1 MGHRA and CDR2 YSYEKL. The CDR3 spells CASSHPWTGGDGYTF. The CDR3, as DNA: TGCGCCAGCAGCCACCCCTGGACAGGGGGCGATGGCTACACCTTC.

The chain is built from TRBV7-6 and TRBJ2-1, with D tentatively TRBD2 (5 bases). CDR1 SGHVS and CDR2 FNYEAQ come from the germline V gene. The CDR3 is 15 amino acids. Between the trimmed V and J ends, which lost 1 base and 3 bases, there was a span of 10 bases. The CDR3 DNA follows: TGTGCCAGCAGCTTAGACCACGGGGTCTACAATGAGCAGTTCTTC. This encodes CASSLDHGVYNEQFF.

This clone was counted a single time. V gene TRBV13 combines with J gene TRBJ1-3; 10 positions agree with TRBD1. Germline V CDR1 and CDR2: PRHDT, FYEKMQ (reference sequence). The CDR3 totals 15 residues. Unmatched junction bases numbered 3, after V lost 5 bases and J lost 2 bases. For the CDR3, the DNA is TGTGCCAGCAGCCGGGACAGGGGAACTGGAAACACCATATATTTT. It yields the protein CASSRDRGTGNTIYF.

The V call is TRBV5-4, the J call TRBJ2-5, with TRBD1 matching over 11 bases. This CDR3 has 16 residues. The V and J ends lost 2 bases and 2 bases, in that order; junction bases with no gene match: 5. From germline, CDR1 is SGHNT and CDR2 YYREEE (reference sequence). The CDR3 sequence is CASSLPGQGVQETQYF. Written as DNA, the CDR3 is TGTGCCAGCAGCTTACCGGGACAGGGGGTACAAGAGACCCAGTACTTC.

The J gene is TRBJ1-2, the V gene TRBV10-2; D ambiguous. The germline CDR1 and CDR2 sequences are WSHSY and SAAADI. Between the trimmed V and J ends, which lost 3 bases and 1 base, there was a span of 15 bases. The CDR3 extends over 16 amino acids. The CDR3 sequence: CASSERNINLNYGYTF. The CDR3 DNA is TGCGCCAGCAGTGAACGGAACATAAACCTTAACTATGGCTACACCTTC.

The CDR3 here is CASSLGTSANNEQFF. In DNA form, the CDR3 reads TGTGCCAGCAGCCTCGGGACTAGCGCCAACAATGAGCAGTTCTTC. The J gene is TRBJ2-1, the V gene TRBV7-7; 10 positions agree with TRBD2. V lost 5 bases to trimming and J lost 5 bases; unmatched junction nucleotides: 6. Germline loops: CDR1 SSHAT, CDR2 FNYEAQ (reference sequence). The CDR3 has 15 residues.

The chain employs TRBV10-3 and TRBJ2-5; 14 bases match TRBD2. Germline V gives CDR1 ENHRY, CDR2 SYGVKD. The CDR3 has 15 residues. The V gene end was trimmed by 6 bases and the J gene end by 5 bases; junction bases not matched to a gene: 5. This CDR3 reads CAIREGLAGVETQYF. The CDR3 DNA follows: TGTGCCATCAGAGAGGGACTAGCGGGAGTTGAGACCCAGTACTTC.

Points on this clone: A read error may produce the germline difference seen at one junction end. The V call is TRBV11-2, the J call TRBJ1-2; a weak D match, TRBD1 (6 bases). CDR3 size: 15 residues. CDR1 and CDR2 (germline): SGHAT, FQNNGV. CDR3: CTSSSIRGVGNSYTF. The DNA for the CDR3 is TGTACCAGCAGCTCCATCAGGGGAGTTGGGAATAGCTACACCTTC.

In DNA form, the CDR3 reads TGTGCCAGCAGCTCTAGACAAGAAGCTTTCTTT. Translated, it gives CASSSRQEAFF. The V call is TRBV27, the J call TRBJ1-1; D not certain. V was pared by 6 bases and J by 8 bases, with 10 bases between. CDR1 and CDR2 from the germline V gene are MNHEY and SMNVEV (reference sequence). This CDR3 is 11 amino acids long.

This chain joins TRBV5-1 and TRBJ2-1, with D possibly TRBD2 on 7 matching bases. The CDR3 runs to 18 residues. V lost 3 bases and J lost 2, with 21 bases in between. Germline CDR1 and CDR2: SGHRS and YFSETQ. The CDR3 DNA sequence: TGCGCCAGCAGCTCGGGACTACGGATGGACAGAACCTACAATGAGCAGTTCTTC. Translated: CASSSGLRMDRTYNEQFF.